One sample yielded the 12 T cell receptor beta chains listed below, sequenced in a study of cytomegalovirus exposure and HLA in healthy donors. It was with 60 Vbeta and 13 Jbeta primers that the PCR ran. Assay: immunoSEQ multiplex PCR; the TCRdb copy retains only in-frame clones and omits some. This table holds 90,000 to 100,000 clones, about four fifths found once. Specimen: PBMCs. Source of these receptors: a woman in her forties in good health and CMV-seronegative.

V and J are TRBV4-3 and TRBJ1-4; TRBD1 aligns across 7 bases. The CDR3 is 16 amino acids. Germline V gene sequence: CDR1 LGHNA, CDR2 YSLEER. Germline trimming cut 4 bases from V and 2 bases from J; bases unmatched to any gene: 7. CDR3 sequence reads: CASSPTGSRTNEKLFF. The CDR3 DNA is TGCGCCAGCAGCCCGACAGGGAGTAGGACTAATGAAAAACTGTTTTTT.

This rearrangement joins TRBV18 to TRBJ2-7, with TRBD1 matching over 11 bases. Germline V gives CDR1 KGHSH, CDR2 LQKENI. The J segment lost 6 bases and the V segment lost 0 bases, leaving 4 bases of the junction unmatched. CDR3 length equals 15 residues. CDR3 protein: CASSPPRTGGTEQYF. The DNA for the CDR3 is TGTGCCAGCTCACCACCCCGGACAGGGGGCACCGAGCAGTACTTC.

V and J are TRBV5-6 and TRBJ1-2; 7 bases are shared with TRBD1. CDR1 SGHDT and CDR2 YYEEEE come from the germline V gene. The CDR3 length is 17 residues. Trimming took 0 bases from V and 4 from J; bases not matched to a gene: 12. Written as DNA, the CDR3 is TGTGCCAGCAGCTTGGGACAGGGAAGAGTGGGGAGCTATGGCTACACCTTC. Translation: CASSLGQGRVGSYGYTF. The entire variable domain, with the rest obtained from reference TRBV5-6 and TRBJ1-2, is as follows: DAGVTQSPTHLIKTRGQQVTLRCSPKSGHDTVSWYQQALGQGPQFIFQYYEEEERQRGNFPDRFSGHQFPNYSSELNVNALLLGDSALYLCASSLGQGRVGSYGYTFGSGTRLTVV.

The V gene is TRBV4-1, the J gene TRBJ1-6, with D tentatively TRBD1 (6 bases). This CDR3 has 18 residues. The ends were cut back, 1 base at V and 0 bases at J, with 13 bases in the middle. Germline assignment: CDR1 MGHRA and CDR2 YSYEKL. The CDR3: CASSQVVPTGSYNSPLHF. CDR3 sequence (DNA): TGCGCCAGCAGCCAAGTGGTCCCGACAGGCTCCTATAATTCACCCCTCCACTTT.

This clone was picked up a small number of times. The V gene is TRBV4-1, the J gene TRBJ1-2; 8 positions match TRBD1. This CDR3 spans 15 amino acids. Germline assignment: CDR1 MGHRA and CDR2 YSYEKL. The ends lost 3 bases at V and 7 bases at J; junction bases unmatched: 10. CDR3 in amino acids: CASSHTGQDPRGYTF. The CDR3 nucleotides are TGCGCCAGCAGCCACACGGGACAGGACCCCCGTGGCTACACCTTC.

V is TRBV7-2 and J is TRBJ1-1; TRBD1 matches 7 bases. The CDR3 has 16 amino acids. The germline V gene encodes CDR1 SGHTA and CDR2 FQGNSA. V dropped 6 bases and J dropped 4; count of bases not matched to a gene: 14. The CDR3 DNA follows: TGTGCCAGCAGAGACGACAGGGTGATGGGGTTCACTGAAGCTTTCTTT. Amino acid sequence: CASRDDRVMGFTEAFF.

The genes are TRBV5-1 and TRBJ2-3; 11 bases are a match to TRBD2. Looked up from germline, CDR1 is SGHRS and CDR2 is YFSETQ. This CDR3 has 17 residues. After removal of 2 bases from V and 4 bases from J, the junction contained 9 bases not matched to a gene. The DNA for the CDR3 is TGCGCCAGCAGCTTAATAACTAGCGGGGGCGGGGCAGATACGCAGTATTTT. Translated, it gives CASSLITSGGGADTQYF.

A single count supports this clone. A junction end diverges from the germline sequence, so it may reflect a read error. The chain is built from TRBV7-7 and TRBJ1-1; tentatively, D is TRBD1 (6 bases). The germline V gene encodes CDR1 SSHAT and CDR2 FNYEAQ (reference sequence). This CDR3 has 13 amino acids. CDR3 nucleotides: TGTGCTAGCAGCCGACAGGAGAACACTGAAGCTTTCTTT. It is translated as CASSRQENTEAFF.

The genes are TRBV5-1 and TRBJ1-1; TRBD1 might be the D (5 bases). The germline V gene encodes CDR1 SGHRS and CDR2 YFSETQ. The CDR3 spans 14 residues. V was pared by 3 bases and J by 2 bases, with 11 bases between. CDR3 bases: TGCGCCAGCAGCTCACAGGATCGCAACACTGAAGCTTTCTTT. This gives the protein CASSSQDRNTEAFF.

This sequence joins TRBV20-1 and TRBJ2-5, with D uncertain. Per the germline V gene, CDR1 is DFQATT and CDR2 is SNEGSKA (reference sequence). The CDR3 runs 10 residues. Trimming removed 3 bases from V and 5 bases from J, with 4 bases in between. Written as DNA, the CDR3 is TGCAGTGCTAGGGAGGAGACCCAGTACTTC. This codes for CSAREETQYF.

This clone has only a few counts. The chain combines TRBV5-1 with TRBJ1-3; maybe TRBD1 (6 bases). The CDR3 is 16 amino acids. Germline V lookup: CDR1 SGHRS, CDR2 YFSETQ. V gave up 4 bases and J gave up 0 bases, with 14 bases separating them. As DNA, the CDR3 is TGCGCCAGCAGCACCTTGACAGGTTCCTCTGGAAACACCATATATTTT. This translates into CASSTLTGSSGNTIYF.

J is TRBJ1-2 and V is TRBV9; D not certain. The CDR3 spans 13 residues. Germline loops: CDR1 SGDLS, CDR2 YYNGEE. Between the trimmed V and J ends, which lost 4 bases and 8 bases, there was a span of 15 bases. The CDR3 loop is CASSKAGSRGYTF. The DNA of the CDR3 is TGTGCCAGCAGCAAAGCGGGATCCCGGGGCTACACCTTC.